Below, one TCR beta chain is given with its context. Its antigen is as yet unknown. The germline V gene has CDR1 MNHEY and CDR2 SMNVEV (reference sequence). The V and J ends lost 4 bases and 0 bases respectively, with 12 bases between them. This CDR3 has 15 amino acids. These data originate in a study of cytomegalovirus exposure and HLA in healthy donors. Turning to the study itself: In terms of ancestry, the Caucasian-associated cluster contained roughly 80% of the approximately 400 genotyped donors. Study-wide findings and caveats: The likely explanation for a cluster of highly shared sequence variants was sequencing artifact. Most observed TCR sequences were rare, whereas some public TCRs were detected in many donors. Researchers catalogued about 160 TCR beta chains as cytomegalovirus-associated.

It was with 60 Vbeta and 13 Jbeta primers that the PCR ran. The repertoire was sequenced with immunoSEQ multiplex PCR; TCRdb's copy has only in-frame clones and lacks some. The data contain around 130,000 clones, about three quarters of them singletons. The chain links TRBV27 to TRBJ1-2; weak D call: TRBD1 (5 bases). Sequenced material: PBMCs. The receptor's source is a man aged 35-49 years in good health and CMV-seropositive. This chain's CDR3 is CASSSRPGSNYGYTF. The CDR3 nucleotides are TGTGCCAGCAGTTCTCGCCCAGGGTCTAACTATGGCTACACCTTC.